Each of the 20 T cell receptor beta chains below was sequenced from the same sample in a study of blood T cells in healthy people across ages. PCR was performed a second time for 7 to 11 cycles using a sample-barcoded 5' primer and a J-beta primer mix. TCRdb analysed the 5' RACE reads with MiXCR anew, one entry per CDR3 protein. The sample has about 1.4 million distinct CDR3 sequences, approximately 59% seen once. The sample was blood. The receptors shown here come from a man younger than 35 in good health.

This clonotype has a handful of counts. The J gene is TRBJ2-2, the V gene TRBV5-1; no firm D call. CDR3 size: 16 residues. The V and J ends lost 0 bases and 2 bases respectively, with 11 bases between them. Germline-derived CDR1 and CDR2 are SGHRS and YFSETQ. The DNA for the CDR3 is TGCGCCAGCAGCTTGGACTTGCGGAAAAACACCGGGGAGCTGTTTTTT. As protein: CASSLDLRKNTGELFF.

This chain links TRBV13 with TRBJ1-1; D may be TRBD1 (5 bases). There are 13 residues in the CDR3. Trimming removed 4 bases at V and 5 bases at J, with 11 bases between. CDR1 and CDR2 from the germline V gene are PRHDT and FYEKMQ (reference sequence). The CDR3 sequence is CASSSQGWTEAFF. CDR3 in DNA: TGTGCCAGCAGCTCCCAGGGTTGGACTGAAGCTTTCTTT.

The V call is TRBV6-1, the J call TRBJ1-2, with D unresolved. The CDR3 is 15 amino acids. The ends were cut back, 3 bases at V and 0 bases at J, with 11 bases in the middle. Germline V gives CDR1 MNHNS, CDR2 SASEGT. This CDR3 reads CASSDLGLSNYGYTF. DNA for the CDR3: TGTGCCAGCAGTGATCTCGGGCTATCTAACTATGGCTACACCTTC.

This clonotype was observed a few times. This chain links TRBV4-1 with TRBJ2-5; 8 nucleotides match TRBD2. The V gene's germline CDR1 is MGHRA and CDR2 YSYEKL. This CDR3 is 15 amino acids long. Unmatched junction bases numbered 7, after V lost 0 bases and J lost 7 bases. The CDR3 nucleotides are TGCGCCAGCAGCCAAGAACCCAGCGGGGGAGGGACCCAGTACTTC. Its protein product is CASSQEPSGGGTQYF.

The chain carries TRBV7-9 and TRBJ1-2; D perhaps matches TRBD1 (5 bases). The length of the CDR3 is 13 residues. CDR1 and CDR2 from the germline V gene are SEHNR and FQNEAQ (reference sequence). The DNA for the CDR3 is TGTGCTTGCGATAGGGGCGATAACTATGGCTACACCTTC. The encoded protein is CACDRGDNYGYTF.

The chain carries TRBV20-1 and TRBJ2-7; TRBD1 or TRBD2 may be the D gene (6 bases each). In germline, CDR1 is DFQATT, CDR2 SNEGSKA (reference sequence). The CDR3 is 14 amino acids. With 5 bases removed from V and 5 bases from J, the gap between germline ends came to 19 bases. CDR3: CSAETTWGANEQYF. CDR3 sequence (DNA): TGCAGTGCTGAAACGACATGGGGGGCCAACGAGCAGTACTTC.

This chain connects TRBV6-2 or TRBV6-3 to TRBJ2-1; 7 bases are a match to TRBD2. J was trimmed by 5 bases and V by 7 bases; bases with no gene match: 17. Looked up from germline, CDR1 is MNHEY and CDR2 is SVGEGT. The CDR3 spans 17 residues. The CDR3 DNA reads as TGTGCCAGCACCAGCACCGTGGCGGGGGTTGGGGACAATGAGCAGTTCTTC. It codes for CASTSTVAGVGDNEQFF.

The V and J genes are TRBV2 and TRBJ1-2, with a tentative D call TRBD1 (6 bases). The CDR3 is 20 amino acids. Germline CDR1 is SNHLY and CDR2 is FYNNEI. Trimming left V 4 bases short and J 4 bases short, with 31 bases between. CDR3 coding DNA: TGTGCCAGCAGTGTAGAGTACAGGGTGGTAATCGAAGGAGATCGCTATGGCTACACCTTC. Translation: CASSVEYRVVIEGDRYGYTF.

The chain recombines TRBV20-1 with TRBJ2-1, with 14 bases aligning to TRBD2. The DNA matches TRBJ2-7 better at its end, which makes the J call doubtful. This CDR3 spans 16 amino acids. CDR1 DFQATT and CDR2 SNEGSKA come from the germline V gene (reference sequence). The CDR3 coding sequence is TGCAGTCGGACTAGCGGGGGGCCGAGCTCCTACAATGAGCAGTACTTC. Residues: CSRTSGGPSSYNEQYF.

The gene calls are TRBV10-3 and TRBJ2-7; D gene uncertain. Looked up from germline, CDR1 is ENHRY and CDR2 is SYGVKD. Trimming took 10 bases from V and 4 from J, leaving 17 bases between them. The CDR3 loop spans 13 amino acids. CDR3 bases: TGTGCCAGCAGACCTTTAGATTGGTACGAGCAGTACTTC. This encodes CASRPLDWYEQYF.

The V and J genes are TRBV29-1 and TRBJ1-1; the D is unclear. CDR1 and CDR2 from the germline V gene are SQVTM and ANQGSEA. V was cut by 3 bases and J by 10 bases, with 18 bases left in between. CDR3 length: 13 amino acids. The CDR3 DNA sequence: TGCAGCGTTGATGTATCCGGGGATTCCATAGCTTTCTTT. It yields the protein CSVDVSGDSIAFF.

CDR3 amino acids: CASLGTGRNTIYF. The CDR3 DNA follows: TGTGCCAGCCTAGGGACAGGGAGGAACACCATATATTTT. The V call is TRBV6-6, the J call TRBJ1-3; TRBD1 matches at 9 bases. Unmatched junction bases numbered 6, after V lost 8 bases and J lost 7 bases. The CDR3 consists of 13 residues. Per the germline V gene, CDR1 is MNHNY and CDR2 is SVGAGI (reference sequence).

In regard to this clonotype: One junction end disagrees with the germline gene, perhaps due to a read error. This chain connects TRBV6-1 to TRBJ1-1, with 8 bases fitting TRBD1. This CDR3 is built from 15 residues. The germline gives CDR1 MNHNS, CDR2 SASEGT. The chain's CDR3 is CAGRDPGGGFTEAFF. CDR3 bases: TGTGCCGGCAGAGACCCAGGGGGCGGTTTCACTGAAGCTTTCTTT.

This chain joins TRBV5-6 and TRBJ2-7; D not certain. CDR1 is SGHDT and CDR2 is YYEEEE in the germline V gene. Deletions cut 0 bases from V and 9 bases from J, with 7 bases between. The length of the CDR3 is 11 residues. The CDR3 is CASSLGSGQYF. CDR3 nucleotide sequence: TGTGCCAGCAGCTTGGGATCGGGGCAGTACTTC.

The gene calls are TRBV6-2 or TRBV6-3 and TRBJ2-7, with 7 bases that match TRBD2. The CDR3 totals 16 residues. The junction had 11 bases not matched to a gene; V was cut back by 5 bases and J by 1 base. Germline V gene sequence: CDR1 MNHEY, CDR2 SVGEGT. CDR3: CASSPGGRERSYEQYF. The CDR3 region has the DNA TGTGCCAGCAGTCCTGGTGGGCGGGAGCGATCCTACGAGCAGTACTTC.

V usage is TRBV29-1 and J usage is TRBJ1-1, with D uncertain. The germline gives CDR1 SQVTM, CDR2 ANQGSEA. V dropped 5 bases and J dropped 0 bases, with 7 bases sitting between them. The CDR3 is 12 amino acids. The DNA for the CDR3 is TGCAGCGTTAATGATGTGAACACTGAAGCTTTCTTT. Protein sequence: CSVNDVNTEAFF.

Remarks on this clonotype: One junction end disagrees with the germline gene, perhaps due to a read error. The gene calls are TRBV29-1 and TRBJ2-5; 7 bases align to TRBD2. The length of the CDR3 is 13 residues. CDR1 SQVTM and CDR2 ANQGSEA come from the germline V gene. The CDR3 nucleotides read TGCAGCGGTGAAGGACTAGGCCAAGAGACCCAGTACTTC. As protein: CSGEGLGQETQYF.

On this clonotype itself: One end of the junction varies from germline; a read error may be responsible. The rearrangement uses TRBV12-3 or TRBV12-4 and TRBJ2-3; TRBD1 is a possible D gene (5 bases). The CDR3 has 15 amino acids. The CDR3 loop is CASSLVRVGTDAQYF. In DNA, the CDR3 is TGTGCCAGCAGTTTAGTCAGGGTCGGCACAGATGCGCAGTATTTT.

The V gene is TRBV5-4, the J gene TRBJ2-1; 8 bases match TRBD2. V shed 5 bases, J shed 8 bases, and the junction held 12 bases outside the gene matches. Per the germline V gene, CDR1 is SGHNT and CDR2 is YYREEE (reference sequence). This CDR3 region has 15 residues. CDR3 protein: CASRSSGSASYEQFF. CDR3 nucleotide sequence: TGTGCCAGCAGGTCTAGCGGGTCTGCTTCATATGAGCAGTTCTTC.

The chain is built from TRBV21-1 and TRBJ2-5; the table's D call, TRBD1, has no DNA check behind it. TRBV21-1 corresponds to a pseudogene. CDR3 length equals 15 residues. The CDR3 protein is CASSKKGEHHETQYF. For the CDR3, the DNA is TGTGCCAGCAGCAAAAAGGGGGAGCACCACGAGACCCAGTACTTC.